This T cell receptor (beta chain) derives from a study of cytomegalovirus exposure and HLA in healthy donors. Across the whole study: About 80 million unique TCRs from HLA-typed donors made up an early data release. Study results and caveats: Relative to the 666-donor mean, N-insertions were reportedly fewer in an Asian-associated ancestry cluster in a later analysis. Donor immune exposure was known only as CMV serostatus.

Trimming removed 3 bases from V and 0 bases from J, with 8 bases in between. The length of the CDR3 is 14 residues. Germline V gene lookup returns CDR1 SNHLY and CDR2 FYNNEI. With respect to this clone: The antigen remains unidentified.

PCR involved 60 Vbeta and 13 Jbeta primers. Profiling relied on immunoSEQ multiplex PCR, and the TCRdb table lists in-frame clones only, not all of them. The sample includes about 140,000 clones, around 85% of them seen just once. The chain combines TRBV2 with TRBJ1-2, with no clear D. The sequence was collected from a man aged 35 to 55 in good health and CMV-seropositive. The specimen sequenced was PBMCs. In DNA form, the CDR3 reads TGTGCCAGCAGTGAGATGGAGCCTAACTATGGCTACACCTTC. Translation: CASSEMEPNYGYTF.